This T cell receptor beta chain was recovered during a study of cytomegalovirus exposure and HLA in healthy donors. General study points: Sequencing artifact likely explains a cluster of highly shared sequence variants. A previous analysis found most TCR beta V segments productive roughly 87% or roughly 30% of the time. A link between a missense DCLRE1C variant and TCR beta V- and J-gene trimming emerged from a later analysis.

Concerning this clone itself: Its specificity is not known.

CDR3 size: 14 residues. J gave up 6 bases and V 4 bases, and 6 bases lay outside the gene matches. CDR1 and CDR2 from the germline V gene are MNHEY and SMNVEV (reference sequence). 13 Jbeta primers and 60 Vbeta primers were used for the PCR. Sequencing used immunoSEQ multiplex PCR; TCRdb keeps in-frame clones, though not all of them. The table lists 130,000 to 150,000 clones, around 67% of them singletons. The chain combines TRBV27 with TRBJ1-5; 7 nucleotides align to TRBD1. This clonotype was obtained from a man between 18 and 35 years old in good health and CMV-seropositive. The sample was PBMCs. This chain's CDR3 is CASSWDRQIQPQHF. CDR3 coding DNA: TGTGCCAGCAGTTGGGACAGACAAATTCAGCCCCAGCATTTT.